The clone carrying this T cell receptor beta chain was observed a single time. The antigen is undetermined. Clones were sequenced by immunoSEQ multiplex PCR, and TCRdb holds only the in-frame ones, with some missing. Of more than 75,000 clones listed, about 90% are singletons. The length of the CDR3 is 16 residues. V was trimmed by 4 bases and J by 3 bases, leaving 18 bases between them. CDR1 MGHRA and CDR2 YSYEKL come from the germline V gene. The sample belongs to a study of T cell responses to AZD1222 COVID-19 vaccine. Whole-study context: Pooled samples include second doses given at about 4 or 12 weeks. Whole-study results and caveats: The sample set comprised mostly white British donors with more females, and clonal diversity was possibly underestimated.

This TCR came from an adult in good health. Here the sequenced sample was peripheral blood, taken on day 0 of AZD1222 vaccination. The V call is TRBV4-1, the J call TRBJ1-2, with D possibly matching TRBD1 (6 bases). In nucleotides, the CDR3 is TGCGCCAGCAGCCCATGGAGCTCGGACAGAGACTATGGCTACACCTTC. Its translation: CASSPWSSDRDYGYTF.